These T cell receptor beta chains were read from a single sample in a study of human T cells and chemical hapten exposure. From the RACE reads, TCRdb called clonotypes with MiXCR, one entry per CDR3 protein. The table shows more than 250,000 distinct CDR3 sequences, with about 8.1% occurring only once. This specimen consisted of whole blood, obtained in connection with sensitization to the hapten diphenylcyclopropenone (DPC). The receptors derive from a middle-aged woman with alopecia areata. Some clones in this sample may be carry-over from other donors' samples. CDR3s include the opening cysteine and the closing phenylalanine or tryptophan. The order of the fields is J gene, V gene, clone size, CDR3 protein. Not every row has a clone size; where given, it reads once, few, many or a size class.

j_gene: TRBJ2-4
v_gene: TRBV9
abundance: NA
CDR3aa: CASGGQGPIQYF

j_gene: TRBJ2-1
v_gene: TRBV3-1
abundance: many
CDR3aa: CASSHSSYNEQFF

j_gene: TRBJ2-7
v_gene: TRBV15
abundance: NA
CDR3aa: CATGRGQGNLYEQYF

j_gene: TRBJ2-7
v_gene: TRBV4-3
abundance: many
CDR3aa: CASSQDRFGAYEQYF

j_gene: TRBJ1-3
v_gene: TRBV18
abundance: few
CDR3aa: CASSPPTGTGPGNTIYF

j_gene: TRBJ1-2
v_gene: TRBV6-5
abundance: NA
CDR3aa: CASSYGPGVGYTF

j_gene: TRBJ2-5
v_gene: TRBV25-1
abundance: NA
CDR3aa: CASSEQETQYF

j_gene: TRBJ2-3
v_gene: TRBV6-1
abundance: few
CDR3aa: CASTSSGSSDTQYF

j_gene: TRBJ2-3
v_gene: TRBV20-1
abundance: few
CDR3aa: CSASRLQPNTDTQYF

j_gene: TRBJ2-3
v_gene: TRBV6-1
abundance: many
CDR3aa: CASSSWTDTQYF

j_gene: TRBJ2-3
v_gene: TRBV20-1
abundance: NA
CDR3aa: CSARNPDSTDTQYF

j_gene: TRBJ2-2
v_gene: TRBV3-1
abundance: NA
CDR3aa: CASSADGGSGELFF

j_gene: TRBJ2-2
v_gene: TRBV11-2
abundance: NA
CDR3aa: CASLWTSGNTGELFF

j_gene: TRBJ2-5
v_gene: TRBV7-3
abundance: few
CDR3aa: CASSLLGGEEETQYF

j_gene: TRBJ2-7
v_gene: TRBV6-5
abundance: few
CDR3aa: CASSYSVGQGYYEQYF

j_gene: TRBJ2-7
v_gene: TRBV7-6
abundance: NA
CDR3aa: CASSWGQDLSYEQYF

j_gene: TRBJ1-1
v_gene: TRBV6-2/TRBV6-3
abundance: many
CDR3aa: CASTQTSMNTEAFF

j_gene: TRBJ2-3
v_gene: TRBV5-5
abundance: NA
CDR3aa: CASSLMGPMADTQYF

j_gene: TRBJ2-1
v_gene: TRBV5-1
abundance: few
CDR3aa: CASSPPRTSGNEQFF

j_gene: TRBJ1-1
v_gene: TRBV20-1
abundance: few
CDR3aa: CSAQRQGTGTEAFF

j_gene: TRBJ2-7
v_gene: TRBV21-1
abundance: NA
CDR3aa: CASSKVVRTGIFYEQYF

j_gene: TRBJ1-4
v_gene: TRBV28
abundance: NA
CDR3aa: CASSSTGGFNEKLFF

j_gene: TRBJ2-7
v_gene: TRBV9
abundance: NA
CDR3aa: CASSVDPDLAYEQYF

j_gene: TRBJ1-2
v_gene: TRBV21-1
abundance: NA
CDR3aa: CASRDEHLTGLTNYGYTF

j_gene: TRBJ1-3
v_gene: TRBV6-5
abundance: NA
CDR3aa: CASGLFSSGNTIYF

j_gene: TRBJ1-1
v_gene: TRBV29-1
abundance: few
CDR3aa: CSISPEGGSEAFF

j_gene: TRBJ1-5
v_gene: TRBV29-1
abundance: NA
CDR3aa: CSVRGSGQPQHF

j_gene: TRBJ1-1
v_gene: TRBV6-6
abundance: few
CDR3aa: CASSWEAGVNTEAFF

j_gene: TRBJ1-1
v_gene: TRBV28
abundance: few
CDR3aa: CASSSPSGQRYTEAFF

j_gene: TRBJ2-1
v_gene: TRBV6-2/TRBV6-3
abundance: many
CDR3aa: CASSHGAGGYNEQFF

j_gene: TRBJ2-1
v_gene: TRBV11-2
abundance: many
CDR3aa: CASSSWGTYNEQFF

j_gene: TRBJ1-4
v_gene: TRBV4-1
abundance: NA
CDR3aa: CASSRGTGRTNEKLFF

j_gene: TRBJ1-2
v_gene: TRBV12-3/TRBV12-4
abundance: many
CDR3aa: CASSLRGASGYTF

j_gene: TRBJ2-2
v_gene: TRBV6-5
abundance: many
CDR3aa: CASSYGAGELFF

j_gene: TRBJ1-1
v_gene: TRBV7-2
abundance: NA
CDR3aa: CASSPYRGDTEAFF

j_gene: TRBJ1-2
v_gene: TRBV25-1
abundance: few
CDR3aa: CASSGPLRTPLYYGYTF

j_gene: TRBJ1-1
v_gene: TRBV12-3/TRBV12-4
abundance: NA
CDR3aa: CASSFPQGEAFF

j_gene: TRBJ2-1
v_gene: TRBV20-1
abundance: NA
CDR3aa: CSAREAGAGVSYNEQFF

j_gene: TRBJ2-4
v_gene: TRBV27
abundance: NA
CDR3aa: CASSPEQGNIQYF

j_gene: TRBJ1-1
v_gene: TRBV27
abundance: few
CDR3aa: CASSRGRGNTEAFF

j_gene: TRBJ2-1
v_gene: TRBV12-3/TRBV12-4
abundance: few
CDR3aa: CASSSRDRGGQFF

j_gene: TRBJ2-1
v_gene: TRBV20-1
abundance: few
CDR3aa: CSLTSGSYNEQFF

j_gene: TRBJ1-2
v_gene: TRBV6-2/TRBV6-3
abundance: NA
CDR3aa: CASRSQQGVNGYTF